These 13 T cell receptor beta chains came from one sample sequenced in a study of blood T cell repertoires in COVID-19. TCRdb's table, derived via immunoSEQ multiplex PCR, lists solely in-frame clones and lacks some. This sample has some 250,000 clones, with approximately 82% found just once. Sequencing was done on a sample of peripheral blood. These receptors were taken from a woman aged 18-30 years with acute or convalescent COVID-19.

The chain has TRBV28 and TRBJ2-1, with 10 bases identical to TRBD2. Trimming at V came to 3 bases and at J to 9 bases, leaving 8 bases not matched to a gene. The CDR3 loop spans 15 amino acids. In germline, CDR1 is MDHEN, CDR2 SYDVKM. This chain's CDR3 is CASSFPAGGSGEQFF. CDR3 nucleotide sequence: TGTGCCAGCAGTTTTCCAGCGGGAGGGTCAGGTGAGCAGTTCTTC.

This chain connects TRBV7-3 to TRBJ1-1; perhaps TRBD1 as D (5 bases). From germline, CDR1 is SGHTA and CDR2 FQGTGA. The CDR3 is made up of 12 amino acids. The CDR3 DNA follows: TGTGGGGGCAATAGGGGTCCCACTGAAGCTTTCTTT. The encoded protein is CGGNRGPTEAFF.

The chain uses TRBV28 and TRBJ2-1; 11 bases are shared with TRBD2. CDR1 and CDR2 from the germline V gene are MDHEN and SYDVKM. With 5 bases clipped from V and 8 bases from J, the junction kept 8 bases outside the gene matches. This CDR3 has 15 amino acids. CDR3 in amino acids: CASSRLAGSLHEQFF. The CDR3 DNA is TGTGCCAGCAGTCGACTAGCGGGAAGTTTGCATGAGCAGTTCTTC.

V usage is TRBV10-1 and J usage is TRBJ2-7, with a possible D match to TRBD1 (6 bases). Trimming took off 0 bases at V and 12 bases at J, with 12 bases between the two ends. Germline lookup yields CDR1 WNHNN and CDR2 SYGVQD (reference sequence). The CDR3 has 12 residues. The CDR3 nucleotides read TGCGCCAGCAGTGAGTCCACAGGGCCAGTGTACTTC. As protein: CASSESTGPVYF.

This CDR3 reads CASSFPDSQQYF. The DNA for the CDR3 is TGCGCCAGCAGCTTCCCCGACAGCCAGCAGTACTTC. This chain uses TRBV5-1 with TRBJ2-7, with D perhaps TRBD1 (5 bases). This CDR3 has 12 amino acids. V gave up 2 bases and J gave up 8 bases, with 11 bases separating them. Germline V gives CDR1 SGHRS, CDR2 YFSETQ.

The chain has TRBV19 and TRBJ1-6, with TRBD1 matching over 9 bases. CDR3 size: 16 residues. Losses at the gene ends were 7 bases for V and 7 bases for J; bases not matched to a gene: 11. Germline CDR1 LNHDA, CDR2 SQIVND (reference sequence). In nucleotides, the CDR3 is TGTGCCAGTACACCAACAGGGGGCCGTCAGAATTCACCCCTCCACTTT. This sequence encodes CASTPTGGRQNSPLHF.

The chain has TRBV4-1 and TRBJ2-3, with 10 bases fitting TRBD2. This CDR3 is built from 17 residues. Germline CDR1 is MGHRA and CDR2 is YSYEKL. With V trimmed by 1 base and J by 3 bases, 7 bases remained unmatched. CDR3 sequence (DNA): TGCGCCAGCAGCCAAGGGGCTAGCGGGAGCCCTACAGATACGCAGTATTTT. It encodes CASSQGASGSPTDTQYF.

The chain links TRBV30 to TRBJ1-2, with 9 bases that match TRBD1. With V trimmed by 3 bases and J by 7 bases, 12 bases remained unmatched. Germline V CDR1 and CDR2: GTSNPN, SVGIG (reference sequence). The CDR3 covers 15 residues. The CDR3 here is CAWSGGLGTGSGYTF. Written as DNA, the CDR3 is TGTGCCTGGAGCGGGGGATTGGGGACAGGGAGTGGCTACACCTTC. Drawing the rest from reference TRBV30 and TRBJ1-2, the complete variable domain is SQTIHQWPATLVQPVGSPLSLECTVEGTSNPNLYWYRQAAGRGLQLLFYSVGIGQISSEVPQNLSASRPQDRQFILSSKKLLLSDSGFYLCAWSGGLGTGSGYTFGSGTRLTVV.

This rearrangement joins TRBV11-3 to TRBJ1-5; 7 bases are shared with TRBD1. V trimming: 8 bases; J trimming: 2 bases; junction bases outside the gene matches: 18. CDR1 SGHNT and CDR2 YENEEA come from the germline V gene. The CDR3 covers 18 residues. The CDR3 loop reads CASGLPGQSFRGNQPQHF. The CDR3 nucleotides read TGTGCCAGCGGACTACCGGGACAGTCTTTTCGAGGCAATCAGCCCCAGCATTTT.

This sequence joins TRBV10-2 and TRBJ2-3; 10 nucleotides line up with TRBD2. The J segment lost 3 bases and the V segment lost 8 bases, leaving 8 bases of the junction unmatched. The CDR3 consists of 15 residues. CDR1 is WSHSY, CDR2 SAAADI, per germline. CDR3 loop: CASGLAGARTDTQYF. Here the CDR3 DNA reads TGCGCCAGCGGTCTAGCGGGAGCGCGGACAGATACGCAGTATTTT.

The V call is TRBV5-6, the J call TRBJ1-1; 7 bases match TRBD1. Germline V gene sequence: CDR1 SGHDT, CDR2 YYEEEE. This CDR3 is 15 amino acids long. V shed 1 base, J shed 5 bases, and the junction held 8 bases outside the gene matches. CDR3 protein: CASSLKGAYWTEAFF. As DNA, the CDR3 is TGTGCCAGCAGCTTGAAGGGGGCTTATTGGACTGAAGCTTTCTTT.

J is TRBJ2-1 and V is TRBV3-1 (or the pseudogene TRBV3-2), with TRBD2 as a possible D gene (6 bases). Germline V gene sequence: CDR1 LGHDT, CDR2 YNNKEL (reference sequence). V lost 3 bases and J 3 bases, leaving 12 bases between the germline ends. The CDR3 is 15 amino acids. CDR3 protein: CASSQVGGGYNEQFF. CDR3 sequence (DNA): TGTGCCAGCAGCCAGGTGGGAGGAGGCTACAATGAGCAGTTCTTC.

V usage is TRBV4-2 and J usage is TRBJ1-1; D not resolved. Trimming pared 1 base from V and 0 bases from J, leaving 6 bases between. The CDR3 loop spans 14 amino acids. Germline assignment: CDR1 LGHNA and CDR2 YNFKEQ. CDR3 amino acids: CASSQGPLNTEAFF. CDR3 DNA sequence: TGTGCCAGCAGCCAAGGGCCGCTGAACACTGAAGCTTTCTTT.